The T cell receptor (beta chain) under discussion was sequenced for a study of OX40 agonist ivuxolimab in advanced cancers. About the study as a whole: Ivuxolimab was an agonistic, fully human IgG2 monoclonal antibody directed against OX40 (CD134), a costimulatory receptor. The paper reports the monotherapy dose-escalation portion (N of about 50 patients) of the phase I ivuxolimab trial. The purpose of peripheral TCRbeta sequencing was to test whether ivuxolimab changed TCR sequence diversity and led to clonal T-cell expansion. Intravenous ivuxolimab was administered to patients every 2 weeks at six dose levels: 0.01, 0.1, 0.3, 1.5, 3 and 10 mg/kg. The dose-escalation cohort was roughly 80% male with a mean age of about 60 years, ranging from roughly 20 to 80. Patients were allowed to have had prior anti-PD-1, anti-PD-L1 or anti-CTLA-4 therapy, and approximately 37% of the dose-escalation patients had been treated with checkpoint inhibitors. Three dose-escalation patients achieved partial responses, one with hepatocellular carcinoma and two with cutaneous melanoma. Of the approximately 50 dose-escalation patients, hepatocellular carcinoma was present in 19, melanoma in around 15, renal cell carcinoma in 9 and head and neck cancer in 9.

For sequencing of the TCRbeta CDR3 region, genomic DNA was extracted from the sorted cells. The immunoSEQ Assay was used for sequencing of TCRbeta CDR3 regions. Held by TCRdb, this immuneACCESS table contains in-frame sequences only and omits some clones. Under half of the omission traces to an unresolved V gene where checked; the cause of the rest is unknown. Counted in this sample were 70,000 to 95,000 clones; roughly 91% of them appeared once. Jointly, the top ten make up under 0.35% of the sample. Germline trimming amounts to 9 bases on V and 4 bases on J, with 19 as the count of junction bases outside the gene matches. From the cysteine through the phenylalanine, the CDR3 covers 18 amino acids. CDR3 DNA is the only sequence kept; it has 54 bases, read in frame from the first base. CDR1 and CDR2 are read off the germline V gene (reference sequence) as LNHDA and SQIVND. Beyond this particular receptor, the publication reports: At doses of 0.1 to 3.0 mg/kg, clonal expansion of both CD4+ and CD8+ T cells in blood was seen between baseline and week 6. Low levels of normalized T-cell clonal expansion were also seen in some nonresponding patients. After ivuxolimab, more expanded clones were found on average in CD8+ T cells than in CD4+ T cells. Antigen specificity was not determined for the clonally expanded peripheral T cells. In the 0.1-3.0 mg/kg groups, partial responders had among the lowest normalized peripheral clonal expansion, particularly in CD8+ T cells.

This clone was found once. Its antigen target is currently unknown. No quality values exist for individual bases; no much larger clone is one base distant. The trial excluded patients who had a history of autoimmune disease or were on systemic immunosuppression. Peripheral blood for TCR sequencing was collected from all dose cohorts at baseline, on cycle 4 day 1, and on cycle 7 day 1. The samples were taken from a phase I, first-in-human, multicenter, open-label dose-escalation trial of ivuxolimab. Adults with locally advanced or metastatic melanoma, renal cell, hepatocellular, or head and neck squamous cell carcinoma were enrolled in the trial. Before TCR sequencing, CD4+ T cells and CD8+ T cells from peripheral blood were sorted into separate populations.

The TCR was taken from an adult with an advanced solid tumor such as melanoma, head and neck, liver or kidney cancer. The sequence links TRBV19 to TRBJ1-4, with 8 bases matching TRBD1. Sample: CD4+ or CD8+ T cells sorted from blood, taken in a trial of the OX40 agonist ivuxolimab. The CDR3 reads as follows: CASRVDRPGGSGNEKLFF. Here is the DNA: TGTGCCAGCCGCGTGGACAGGCCAGGGGGCTCGGGTAATGAAAAACTGTTTTTT.